These 3 T cell receptor beta chains were all obtained from the same sample, sequenced in a study of T cells in Graves' hyperthyroidism and ophthalmopathy. From RNA transcripts, TCR beta CDR3 regions were amplified. First-round RT-PCR of the TCR CDR3 relied on the HTBI primer set. TCRdb reprocessed the multiplex PCR reads with MiXCR, giving one entry per CDR3 protein. Here the sample spans some 510,000 distinct CDR3 sequences, about half being singletons. The sequencing input was peripheral blood or thyroid tissue (not recorded which). These TCRs come from a young woman with Graves' hyperthyroidism.

Note on this clonotype: Sequence at one end of the junction differs from germline and may be a read error. V usage is TRBV4-1 and J usage is TRBJ2-5; the D is unclear. There are 15 residues in the CDR3. CDR1 is MGHRA, CDR2 YSYEKL, per germline. This chain's CDR3 is CASSQDGLRQETQYF. CDR3 DNA sequence: TGTGCCAGCAGCCAAGATGGGCTTCGGCAAGAGACCCAGTACTTC.

This clonotype was seen a few times. The V and J genes are TRBV7-9 and TRBJ1-2; no clear D. Germline CDR1 is SEHNR and CDR2 is FQNEAQ (reference sequence). V was clipped by 5 bases and J by 8 bases, with 6 bases between them. The CDR3 runs to 10 residues. The DNA of the CDR3 is TGTGCCAGCAGCCCATGGGGCTACACCTTC. This translates into CASSPWGYTF. Looking up the rest from reference TRBV7-9 and TRBJ1-2 gives the full variable domain: DTGVSQNPRHKITKRGQNVTFRCDPISEHNRLYWYRQTLGQGPEFLTYFQNEAQLEKSRLLSDRFSAERPKGSFSTLEIQRTEQGDSAMYLCASSPWGYTFGSGTRLTVV.

This chain connects TRBV7-2 to TRBJ2-5; TRBD1 aligns across 7 bases. V was pared by 5 bases and J by 2 bases, with 5 bases of the junction left unmatched. Germline V lookup: CDR1 SGHTA, CDR2 FQGNSA. The CDR3 is 14 amino acids. Here the CDR3 reads CASSPRDRQETQYF. The CDR3 region has the DNA TGTGCCAGCAGCCCCCGGGACAGACAAGAGACCCAGTACTTC.